Here is one TCR beta chain with its context. The data stem from a study of CD8 T cells in Susac syndrome. V was trimmed by 3 bases and J by 4 bases, leaving 10 bases between them. The CDR3 length is 13 residues. Per germline, CDR1 DFQATT and CDR2 SNEGSKA (reference sequence). RNA was extracted with the RNeasy kit, and a quantity of roughly 0.5 to 1 ug was reverse transcribed using random hexamers. The amplification used immunoSEQ multiplex PCR on TCR beta CDR3; it spanned 54 Vbeta and 13 Jbeta. TCRdb ran MiXCR on the immunoSEQ multiplex PCR reads and lists one entry per CDR3 protein. This table has about 140,000 distinct CDR3 sequences, around 95% appearing once. The authors sequenced TCR beta from blood CD8+ and CD4+ T cells.

The sequenced material came from CD4+ T cells from PBMCs. J is TRBJ2-1 and V is TRBV20-1; D gene unclear. This clonotype originated in a human donor with Susac syndrome. CDR3 protein: CSARRQPYNEQFF. The CDR3 DNA reads as TGCAGTGCTAGGAGGCAGCCTTACAATGAGCAGTTCTTC.